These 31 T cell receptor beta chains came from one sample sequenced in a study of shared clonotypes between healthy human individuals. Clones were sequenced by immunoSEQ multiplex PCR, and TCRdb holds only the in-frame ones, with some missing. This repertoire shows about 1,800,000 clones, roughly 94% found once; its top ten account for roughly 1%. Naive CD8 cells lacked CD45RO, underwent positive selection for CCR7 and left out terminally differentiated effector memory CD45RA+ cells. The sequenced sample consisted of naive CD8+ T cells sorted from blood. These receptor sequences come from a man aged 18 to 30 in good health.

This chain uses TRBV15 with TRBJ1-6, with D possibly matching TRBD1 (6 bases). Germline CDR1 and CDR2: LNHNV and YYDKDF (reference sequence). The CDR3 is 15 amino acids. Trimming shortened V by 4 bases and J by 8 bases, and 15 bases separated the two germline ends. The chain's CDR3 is CATSNRDTWDSPLHF. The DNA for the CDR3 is TGTGCCACCAGCAACAGGGACACTTGGGATTCACCCCTCCACTTT. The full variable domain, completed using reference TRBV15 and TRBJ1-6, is DAMVIQNPRYQVTQFGKPVTLSCSQTLNHNVMYWYQQKSSQAPKLLFHYYDKDFNNEADTPDNFQSRRPNTSFCFLDIRSPGLGDTAMYLCATSNRDTWDSPLHFGNGTRLTVT.

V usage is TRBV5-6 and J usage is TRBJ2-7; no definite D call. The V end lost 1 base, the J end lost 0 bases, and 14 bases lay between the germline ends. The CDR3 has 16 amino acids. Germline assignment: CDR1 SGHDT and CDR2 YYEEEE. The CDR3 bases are TGTGCCAGCAGCTTGACGGCAGGTACTATCTCCTACGAGCAGTACTTC. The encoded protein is CASSLTAGTISYEQYF.

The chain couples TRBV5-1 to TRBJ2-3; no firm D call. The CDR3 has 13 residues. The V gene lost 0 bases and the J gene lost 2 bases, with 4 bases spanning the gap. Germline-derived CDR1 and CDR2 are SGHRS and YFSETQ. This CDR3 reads CASSLVLTDTQYF. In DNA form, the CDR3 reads TGCGCCAGCAGCTTGGTCCTCACAGATACGCAGTATTTT.

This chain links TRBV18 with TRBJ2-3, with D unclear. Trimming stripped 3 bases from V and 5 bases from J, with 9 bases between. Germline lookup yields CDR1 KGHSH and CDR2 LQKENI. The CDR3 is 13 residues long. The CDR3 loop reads CASSPDRLDTQYF. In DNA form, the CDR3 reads TGTGCCAGCTCACCCGATAGACTAGATACGCAGTATTTT.

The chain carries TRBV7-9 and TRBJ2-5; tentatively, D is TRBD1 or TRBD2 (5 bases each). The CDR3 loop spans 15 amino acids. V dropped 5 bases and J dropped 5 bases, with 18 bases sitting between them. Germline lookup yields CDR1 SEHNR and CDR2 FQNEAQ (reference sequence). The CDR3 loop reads CASSPNEGNRETQYF. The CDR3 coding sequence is TGTGCCAGCAGCCCAAATGAGGGGAATCGGGAGACCCAGTACTTC. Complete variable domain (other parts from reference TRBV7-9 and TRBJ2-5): DTGVSQNPRHKITKRGQNVTFRCDPISEHNRLYWYRQTLGQGPEFLTYFQNEAQLEKSRLLSDRFSAERPKGSFSTLEIQRTEQGDSAMYLCASSPNEGNRETQYFGPGTRLLVL.

The CDR3 nucleotides read TGTGCCAGCAGACCCACACCTAACAGGGGCTTGAGTTACGAGCAGTACTTC. Amino acids: CASRPTPNRGLSYEQYF. V gene TRBV5-8 combines with J gene TRBJ2-7; 7 bases match TRBD1. CDR1 is SGHTS and CDR2 is YDEGEE in the germline V gene. The junction had 18 bases not matched to a gene; V was cut back by 5 bases and J by 4 bases. CDR3 length: 17 residues.

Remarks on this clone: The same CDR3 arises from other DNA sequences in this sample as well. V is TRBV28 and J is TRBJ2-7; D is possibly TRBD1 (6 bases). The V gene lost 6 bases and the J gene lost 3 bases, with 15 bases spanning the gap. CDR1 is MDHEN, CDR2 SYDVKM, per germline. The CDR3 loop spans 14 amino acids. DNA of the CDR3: TGTGCCAGCAGCGTACAGGGCGGAGGCTACGAGCAGTACTTC. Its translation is CASSVQGGGYEQYF.

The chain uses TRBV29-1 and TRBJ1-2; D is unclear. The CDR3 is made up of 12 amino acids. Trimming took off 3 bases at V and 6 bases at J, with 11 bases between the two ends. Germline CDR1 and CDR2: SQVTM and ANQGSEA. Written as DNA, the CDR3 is TGCAGCGTTGAGGCAGATTTAAATGGCTACACCTTC. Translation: CSVEADLNGYTF.

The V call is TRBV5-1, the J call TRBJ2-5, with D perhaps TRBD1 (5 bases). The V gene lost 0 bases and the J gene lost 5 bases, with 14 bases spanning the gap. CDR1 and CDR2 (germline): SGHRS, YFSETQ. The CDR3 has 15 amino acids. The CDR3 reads CASSLDARVRETQYF. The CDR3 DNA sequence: TGCGCCAGCAGCTTGGACGCCAGGGTGAGGGAGACCCAGTACTTC. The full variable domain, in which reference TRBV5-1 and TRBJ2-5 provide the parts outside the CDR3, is KAGVTQTPRYLIKTRGQQVTLSCSPISGHRSVSWYQQTPGQGLQFLFEYFSETQRNKGNFPGRFSGRQFSNSRSEMNVSTLELGDSALYLCASSLDARVRETQYFGPGTRLLVL.

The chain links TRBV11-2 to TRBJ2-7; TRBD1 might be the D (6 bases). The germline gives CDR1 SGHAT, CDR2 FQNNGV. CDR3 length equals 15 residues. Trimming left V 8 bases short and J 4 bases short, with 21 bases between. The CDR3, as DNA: TGTGCCAGCGCCCGTTCGCAGGGGCTTATTTACGAGCAGTACTTC. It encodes CASARSQGLIYEQYF.

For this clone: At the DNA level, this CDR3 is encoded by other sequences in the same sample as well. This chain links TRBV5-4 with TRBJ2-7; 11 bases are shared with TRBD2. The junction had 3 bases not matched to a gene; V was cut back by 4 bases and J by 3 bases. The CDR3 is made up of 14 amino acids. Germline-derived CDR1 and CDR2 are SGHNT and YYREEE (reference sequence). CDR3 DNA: TGTGCCAGCAGCCTCGGGACTAGCGGCTACGAGCAGTACTTC. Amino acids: CASSLGTSGYEQYF.

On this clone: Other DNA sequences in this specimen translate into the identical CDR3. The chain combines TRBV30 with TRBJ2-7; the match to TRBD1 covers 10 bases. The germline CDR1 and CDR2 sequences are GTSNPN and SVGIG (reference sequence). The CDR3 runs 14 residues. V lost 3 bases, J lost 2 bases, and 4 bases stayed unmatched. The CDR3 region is CAWSAGQGAYEQYF. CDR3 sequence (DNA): TGTGCCTGGAGCGCAGGACAGGGGGCCTACGAGCAGTACTTC. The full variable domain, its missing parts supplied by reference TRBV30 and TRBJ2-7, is SQTIHQWPATLVQPVGSPLSLECTVEGTSNPNLYWYRQAAGRGLQLLFYSVGIGQISSEVPQNLSASRPQDRQFILSSKKLLLSDSGFYLCAWSAGQGAYEQYFGPGTRLTVT.

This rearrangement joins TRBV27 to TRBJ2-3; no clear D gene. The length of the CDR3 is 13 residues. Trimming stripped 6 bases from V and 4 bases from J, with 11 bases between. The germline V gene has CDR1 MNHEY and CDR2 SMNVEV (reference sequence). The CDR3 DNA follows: TGTGCCAGCAGCATCCGCCGGCCAGATACGCAGTATTTT. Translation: CASSIRRPDTQYF.

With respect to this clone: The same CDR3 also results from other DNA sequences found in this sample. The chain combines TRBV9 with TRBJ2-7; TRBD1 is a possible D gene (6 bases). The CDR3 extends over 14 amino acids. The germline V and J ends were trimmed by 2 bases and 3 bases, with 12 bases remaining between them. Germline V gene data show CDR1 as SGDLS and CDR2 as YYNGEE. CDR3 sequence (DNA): TGTGCCAGCAGCGTTGGGGGCCAGGGCTACGAGCAGTACTTC. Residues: CASSVGGQGYEQYF.

CDR3: CASLGAGFGYTF. For the CDR3, the DNA is TGTGCCAGTCTGGGGGCAGGCTTTGGCTACACCTTC. The genes are TRBV5-4 and TRBJ1-2, with D maybe TRBD1 (6 bases). Germline CDR1 is SGHNT and CDR2 is YYREEE (reference sequence). V was pared by 8 bases and J by 7 bases, with 15 bases between. This CDR3 is built from 12 residues.

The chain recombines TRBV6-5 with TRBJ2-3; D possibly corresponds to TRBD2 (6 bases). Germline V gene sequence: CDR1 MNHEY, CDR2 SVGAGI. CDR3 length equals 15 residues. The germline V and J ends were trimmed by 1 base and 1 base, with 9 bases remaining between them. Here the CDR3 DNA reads TGTGCCAGCAGTTACTTCGCGGGGCGCACAGATACGCAGTATTTT. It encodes CASSYFAGRTDTQYF.

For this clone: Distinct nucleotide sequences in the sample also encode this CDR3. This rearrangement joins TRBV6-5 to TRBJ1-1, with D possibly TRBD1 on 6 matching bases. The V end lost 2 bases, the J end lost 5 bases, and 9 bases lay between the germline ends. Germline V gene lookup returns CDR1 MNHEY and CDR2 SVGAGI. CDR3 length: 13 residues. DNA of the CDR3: TGTGCCAGCAGTTACGCAGGGGAAACTGAAGCTTTCTTT. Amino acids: CASSYAGETEAFF.

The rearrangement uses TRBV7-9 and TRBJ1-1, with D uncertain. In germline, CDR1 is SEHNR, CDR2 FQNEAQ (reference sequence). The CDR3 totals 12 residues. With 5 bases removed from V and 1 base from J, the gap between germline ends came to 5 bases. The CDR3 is CASSGQNTEAFF. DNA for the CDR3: TGTGCCAGCAGCGGGCAGAACACTGAAGCTTTCTTT.

The CDR3 nucleotides are TGTGCCAGTAGTATGACTCAGGGGGGGAATCAGCCCCAGCATTTT. Translating it yields CASSMTQGGNQPQHF. The V gene is TRBV19, the J gene TRBJ1-5, with 7 positions matching TRBD1. The germline CDR1 and CDR2 sequences are LNHDA and SQIVND (reference sequence). V was clipped by 3 bases and J by 4 bases; unmatched bases: 6. This CDR3 is built from 15 residues.

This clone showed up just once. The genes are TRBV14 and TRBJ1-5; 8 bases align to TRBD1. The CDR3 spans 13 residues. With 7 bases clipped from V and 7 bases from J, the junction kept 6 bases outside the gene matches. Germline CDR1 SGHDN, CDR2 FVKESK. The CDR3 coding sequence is TGTGCCAGCACCGACAGGGGTGGACAGCCCCAGCATTTT. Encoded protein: CASTDRGGQPQHF.

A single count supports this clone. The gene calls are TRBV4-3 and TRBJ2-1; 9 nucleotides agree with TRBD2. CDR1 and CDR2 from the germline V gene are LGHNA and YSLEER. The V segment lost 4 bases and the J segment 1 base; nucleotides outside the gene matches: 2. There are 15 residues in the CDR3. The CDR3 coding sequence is TGCGCCAGCAGCCTACTAGCGGGTTCCTACAATGAGCAGTTCTTC. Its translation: CASSLLAGSYNEQFF.

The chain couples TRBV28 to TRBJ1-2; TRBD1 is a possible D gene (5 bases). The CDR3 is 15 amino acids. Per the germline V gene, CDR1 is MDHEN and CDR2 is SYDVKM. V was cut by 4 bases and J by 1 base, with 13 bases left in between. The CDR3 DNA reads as TGTGCCAGCAGTTACACAGGTTCGGTTAACTATGGCTACACCTTC. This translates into CASSYTGSVNYGYTF.

Here the CDR3 DNA reads TGTGCCAGCAGCGTAGCAGGCCAGGCCCTCGACACTGAGCAGTTCTTC. Translated: CASSVAGQALDTEQFF. V is TRBV9 and J is TRBJ2-1, with no clear D. This CDR3 is 16 amino acids long. CDR1 SGDLS and CDR2 YYNGEE come from the germline V gene. The germline V and J ends were trimmed by 0 bases and 9 bases, with 19 bases remaining between them.

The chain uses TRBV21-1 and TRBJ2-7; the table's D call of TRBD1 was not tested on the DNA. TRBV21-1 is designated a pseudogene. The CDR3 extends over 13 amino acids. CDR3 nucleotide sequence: TGTGCCAGCAACCCACATGGACAGAGTGGGCAGTACTTC. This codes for CASNPHGQSGQYF.

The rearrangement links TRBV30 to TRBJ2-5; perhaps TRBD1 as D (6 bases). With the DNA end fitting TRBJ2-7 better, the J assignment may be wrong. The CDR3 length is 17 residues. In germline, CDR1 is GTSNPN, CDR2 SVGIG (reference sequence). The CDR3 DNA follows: TGTGCCTCTTATAGGGTTCTGGGGGCAGCCACCATGTACGAGCAGTACTTC. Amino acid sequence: CASYRVLGAATMYEQYF.

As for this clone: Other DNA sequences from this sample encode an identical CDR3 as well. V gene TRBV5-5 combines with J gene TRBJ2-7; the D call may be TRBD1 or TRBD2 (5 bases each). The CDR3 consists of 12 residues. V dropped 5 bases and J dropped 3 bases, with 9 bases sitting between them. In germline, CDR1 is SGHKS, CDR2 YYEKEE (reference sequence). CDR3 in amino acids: CASSWDLYEQYF. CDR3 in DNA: TGTGCCAGCAGTTGGGACCTCTACGAGCAGTACTTC.

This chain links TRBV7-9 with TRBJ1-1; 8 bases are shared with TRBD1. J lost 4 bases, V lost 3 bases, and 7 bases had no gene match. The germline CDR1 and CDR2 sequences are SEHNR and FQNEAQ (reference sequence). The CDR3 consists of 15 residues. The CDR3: CASSLGQVVGTEAFF. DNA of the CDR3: TGTGCCAGCAGCTTGGGACAGGTTGTTGGCACTGAAGCTTTCTTT.

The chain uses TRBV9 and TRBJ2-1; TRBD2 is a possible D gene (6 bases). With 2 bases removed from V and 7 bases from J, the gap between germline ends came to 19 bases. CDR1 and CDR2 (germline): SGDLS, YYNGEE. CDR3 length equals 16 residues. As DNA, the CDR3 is TGTGCCAGCAGCGTGGGGCGGGTAGCGGATTTAAATGAGCAGTTCTTC. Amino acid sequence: CASSVGRVADLNEQFF.

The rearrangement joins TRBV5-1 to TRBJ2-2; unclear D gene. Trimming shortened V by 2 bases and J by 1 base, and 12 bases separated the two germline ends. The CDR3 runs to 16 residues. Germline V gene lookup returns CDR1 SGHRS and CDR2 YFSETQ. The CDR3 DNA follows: TGCGCCAGCAGCTTTATGGTACAGCAGAACACCGGGGAGCTGTTTTTT. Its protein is CASSFMVQQNTGELFF.

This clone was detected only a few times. CDR3 nucleotides: TGTGCCATCAGTGACAGGGCCTTGAACACTGAAGCTTTCTTT. Translating it yields CAISDRALNTEAFF. The gene calls are TRBV10-3 and TRBJ1-1; D may be TRBD1 (5 bases). Trimming shortened V by 3 bases and J by 0 bases, and 8 bases separated the two germline ends. The CDR3 is 14 residues long. CDR1 ENHRY and CDR2 SYGVKD come from the germline V gene.

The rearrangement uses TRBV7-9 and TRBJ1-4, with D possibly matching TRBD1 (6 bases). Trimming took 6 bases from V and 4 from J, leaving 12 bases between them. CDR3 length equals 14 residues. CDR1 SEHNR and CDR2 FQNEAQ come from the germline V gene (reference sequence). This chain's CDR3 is CASRSTDSNEKLFF. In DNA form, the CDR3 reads TGTGCCAGCAGATCCACGGACAGTAATGAAAAACTGTTTTTT.